One and the same sample provided the 20 T cell receptor beta chains below, sequenced in a study of cytotoxic CD8 clonotypes in ibrutinib-treated CLL. Only in-frame clones appear in the TCRdb table, and some are missing; sequencing was by immunoSEQ multiplex PCR. The table shows some 140,000 clones, with 84% occurring only once. The input for sequencing was PBMCs, taken after 24 months of ibrutinib treatment. The origin of the receptors is a human donor with chronic lymphocytic leukemia.

The chain is built from TRBV27 and TRBJ2-3; D gene unclear. V gave up 1 base and J gave up 2 bases, with 10 bases separating them. CDR3 length equals 15 residues. Germline-derived CDR1 and CDR2 are MNHEY and SMNVEV (reference sequence). The CDR3 sequence is CASSLLGSITDTQYF. The CDR3 region has the DNA TGTGCCAGCAGTTTATTAGGGTCTATCACAGATACGCAGTATTTT.

The chain employs TRBV30 and TRBJ2-7; D unresolved. Looked up from germline, CDR1 is GTSNPN and CDR2 is SVGIG (reference sequence). The CDR3 runs 13 residues. V lost 4 bases and J 2 bases, leaving 12 bases between the germline ends. Here the CDR3 reads CAWTRLNTYEQYF. The CDR3 region has the DNA TGTGCCTGGACCAGGCTCAATACCTACGAGCAGTACTTC.

The chain carries TRBV5-6 and TRBJ1-1; TRBD1 matches 10 bases. CDR1 is SGHDT and CDR2 is YYEEEE in the germline V gene. The CDR3 extends over 18 amino acids. V lost 0 bases to trimming and J lost 1 base; unmatched junction nucleotides: 9. CDR3 residues: CASSLALGGQGPNTEAFF. In DNA form, the CDR3 reads TGTGCCAGCAGCTTGGCCCTAGGGGGACAGGGGCCGAACACTGAAGCTTTCTTT.

This chain connects TRBV19 to TRBJ2-1; tentatively, D is TRBD1 (5 bases). CDR1 and CDR2 from the germline V gene are LNHDA and SQIVND (reference sequence). Between the trimmed V and J ends, which lost 1 base and 3 bases, there was a span of 7 bases. The CDR3 loop spans 14 amino acids. In nucleotides, the CDR3 is TGTGCCAGTAGTATAGGGGGCTACTACAATGAGCAGTTCTTC. Translating gives CASSIGGYYNEQFF.

The chain is built from TRBV19 and TRBJ1-2; a weak D match, TRBD1 (5 bases). V gave up 3 bases and J gave up 4 bases, with 21 bases separating them. Germline loops: CDR1 LNHDA, CDR2 SQIVND (reference sequence). This CDR3 comprises 17 residues. The CDR3 sequence: CASSMNHDMGRGYGYTF. The CDR3 nucleotides are TGTGCCAGTAGTATGAATCACGACATGGGGCGAGGCTATGGCTACACCTTC.

This chain uses TRBV25-1 with TRBJ1-1; D remains ambiguous. CDR3 length equals 14 residues. The germline V gene encodes CDR1 MGHDK and CDR2 SYGVNS. V gave up 1 base and J gave up 3 bases, with 9 bases separating them. CDR3 nucleotide sequence: TGTGCCAGCAGTGAATTTGAGGGAGACACTGAAGCTTTCTTT. Its translation: CASSEFEGDTEAFF.

The chain is built from TRBV4-2 and TRBJ1-6; no reliable D call. V was trimmed by 6 bases and J by 0 bases, leaving 15 bases between them. The germline V gene encodes CDR1 LGHNA and CDR2 YNFKEQ. The CDR3 is 17 residues long. The CDR3 reads CASSFDGMSSYNSPLHF. DNA of the CDR3: TGTGCCAGCAGTTTTGACGGGATGAGCTCCTATAATTCACCCCTCCACTTT.

The chain couples TRBV9 to TRBJ2-7; the match to TRBD2 covers 7 bases. The CDR3 is made up of 14 amino acids. The J segment lost 2 bases and the V segment lost 0 bases, leaving 2 bases of the junction unmatched. Germline CDR1 reads SGDLS; CDR2 reads YYNGEE. CDR3 loop: CASSVGEGPYEQYF. The CDR3 DNA is TGTGCCAGCAGCGTAGGGGAGGGACCCTACGAGCAGTACTTC.

This sequence joins TRBV19 and TRBJ2-7, with D possibly being TRBD1 (5 bases). Trimming removed 2 bases at V and 0 bases at J, with 11 bases between. This CDR3 contains 15 residues. Germline V gene sequence: CDR1 LNHDA, CDR2 SQIVND (reference sequence). In DNA form, the CDR3 reads TGTGCCAGTAGTATATCACAGGCCTACTCCTACGAGCAGTACTTC. Its protein is CASSISQAYSYEQYF.

The rearrangement uses TRBV28 and TRBJ2-1; D might be TRBD1 (6 bases). Germline CDR1 is MDHEN and CDR2 is SYDVKM. This CDR3 region has 15 residues. V dropped 6 bases and J dropped 1 base, with 13 bases sitting between them. CDR3 loop: CASSPTGISYNEQFF. The CDR3 DNA sequence: TGTGCCAGCAGCCCGACAGGAATTTCCTACAATGAGCAGTTCTTC.

The genes are TRBV2 and TRBJ1-2, with TRBD1 matching 9 bases. V shed 10 bases, J shed 4 bases, and the junction held 13 bases outside the gene matches. The germline gives CDR1 SNHLY, CDR2 FYNNEI. The CDR3 runs 15 residues. CDR3 DNA: TGTGCCACCAAAATCGAACAGGGGGCGAGCTATGGCTACACCTTC. Translating gives CATKIEQGASYGYTF.

The chain uses TRBV7-9 and TRBJ2-5; D gene ambiguous. Germline CDR1 is SEHNR and CDR2 is FQNEAQ (reference sequence). The CDR3 is 11 residues long. Trimming removed 3 bases at V and 5 bases at J, with 4 bases between. CDR3 sequence reads: CASSFGETQYF. DNA of the CDR3: TGTGCCAGCAGCTTCGGGGAGACCCAGTACTTC.

V gene TRBV7-2 combines with J gene TRBJ1-3, with D uncertain. The CDR3 runs to 15 residues. The V and J ends lost 6 bases and 0 bases respectively, with 12 bases between them. In germline, CDR1 is SGHTA, CDR2 FQGNSA. The CDR3 sequence is CASRGTGVSGNTIYF. The CDR3 nucleotides read TGTGCCAGCAGGGGAACGGGAGTCTCTGGAAACACCATATATTTT. Full variable domain (rest looked up from reference TRBV7-2 and TRBJ1-3): GAGVSQSPSNKVTEKGKDVELRCDPISGHTALYWYRQSLGQGLEFLIYFQGNSAPDKSGLPSDRFSAERTGGSVSTLTIQRTQQEDSAVYLCASRGTGVSGNTIYFGEGSWLTVV.

This chain uses TRBV18 with TRBJ1-4; no definite D call. The CDR3 extends over 14 amino acids. The germline CDR1 and CDR2 sequences are KGHSH and LQKENI. V lost 3 bases, J lost 5 bases, and 10 bases lay in between. The CDR3 spells CASSPIGGNEKLFF. As DNA, the CDR3 is TGTGCCAGCTCACCGATAGGAGGCAATGAAAAACTGTTTTTT.

The count of this clone is one. The chain combines TRBV7-9 with TRBJ2-2; unclear D gene. The germline V gene encodes CDR1 SEHNR and CDR2 FQNEAQ (reference sequence). The CDR3 length is 12 residues. Trimming took off 8 bases at V and 5 bases at J, with 9 bases between the two ends. CDR3 amino acids: CASRTETGELFF. The CDR3 DNA reads as TGTGCCAGCCGCACAGAAACCGGGGAGCTGTTTTTT.

This clone came up once. The rearrangement links TRBV18 to TRBJ2-7; 12 positions match TRBD2. Germline CDR1 reads KGHSH; CDR2 reads LQKENI. J gave up 3 bases and V 2 bases, and 2 bases lay outside the gene matches. The CDR3 length is 15 residues. CDR3 DNA: TGTGCCAGCTCACCAAGACTAGCGGGGGACTACGAGCAGTACTTC. It encodes CASSPRLAGDYEQYF.

This clone was counted a single time. This sequence joins TRBV28 and TRBJ1-6, with D unclear. The CDR3 extends over 14 amino acids. The V end was cut by 3 bases, the J end by 7 bases, with 10 bases between. Germline V lookup: CDR1 MDHEN, CDR2 SYDVKM. The CDR3 bases are TGTGCCAGCAGTTTGGTCAGCCCAAATTCACCCCTCCACTTT. Its protein is CASSLVSPNSPLHF.

V gene TRBV6-6 combines with J gene TRBJ2-3, with a tentative D call TRBD1 (5 bases). The CDR3 sequence is 14 residues long. Germline values: CDR1 MNHNY, CDR2 SVGAGI (reference sequence). Trimming stripped 6 bases from V and 7 bases from J, with 17 bases between. The CDR3, as DNA: TGTGCCAGCAGCAGCCTGTTTGGGGCGCATACGCAGTATTTT. Its protein product is CASSSLFGAHTQYF.

This chain connects TRBV2 to TRBJ1-5; 8 bases align to TRBD1. CDR3 length: 14 amino acids. Germline loops: CDR1 SNHLY, CDR2 FYNNEI. Trimming removed 3 bases from V and 6 bases from J; junction bases left unmatched: 4. The CDR3 region is CASSDDRGRQPQHF. The CDR3 DNA is TGTGCCAGCAGTGACGACAGGGGCCGTCAGCCCCAGCATTTT.

The chain joins TRBV29-1 to TRBJ1-1; no clear D. The CDR3 length is 13 residues. Germline V gene data show CDR1 as SQVTM and CDR2 as ANQGSEA. Trimming shortened V by 6 bases and J by 1 base, and 12 bases separated the two germline ends. CDR3 DNA: TGCAGCGTCCGCGGACCGACGAACACTGAAGCTTTCTTT. Amino acids: CSVRGPTNTEAFF.